This T cell receptor (beta chain) was found in a study of blood T cells in healthy people across ages. It was with a sample-barcoded 5' primer and a J-beta primer mix that a second PCR of about 6 to 12 cycles was run. TCRdb redid the calling of the 5' RACE reads with MiXCR, one entry per CDR3 protein. The repertoire includes approximately 600,000 distinct CDR3 sequences, around three fifths of them detected once, and over 30% sits in the top ten. V was clipped by 6 bases and J by 3 bases, with 11 bases between them. Germline V gives CDR1 WNHNN, CDR2 SYGVQD (reference sequence). CDR3 size: 13 residues.

The origin of this receptor is a man aged 55 to 70 in good health. Sequencing used blood. The chain combines TRBV10-1 with TRBJ2-5; TRBD1 might be the D (7 bases). The CDR3 coding sequence is TGCGCCAGCAGCGCGGGACAGAAAGAGACCCAGTACTTC. This gives the protein CASSAGQKETQYF.